This TCR beta chain was identified in a study of radiotherapy plus CTLA-4 blockade in lung cancer. Background on the study: Objective responses were documented in approximately 18% of patients, with disease control in approximately 32%. Study-level results: In blood, after radiotherapy plus ipilimumab, tumor-derived TCR clones expanded.

Generated by immunoSEQ multiplex PCR, the TCRdb table keeps only in-frame clones and is missing some. The sample shows roughly 110,000 clones, over 65% of them seen only once. After removal of 0 bases from V and 10 bases from J, the junction contained 4 bases not matched to a gene. Germline V gene data show CDR1 as MDHEN and CDR2 as SYDVKM. The CDR3 consists of 15 residues. With regard to this clone: Its target is unknown.

The specimen was peripheral blood, collected from a patient treated with radiotherapy plus ipilimumab. This TCR derives from a human donor with non-small cell lung cancer that progressed on radiotherapy plus ipilimumab. Some clones in this sample may be carry-over from other donors' samples. This chain uses TRBV28 with TRBJ1-6; 9 nucleotides match TRBD1. In nucleotides, the CDR3 is TGTGCCAGCAGTTTATGGGGACAGGGCGGATCACCCCTCCACTTT. Translation: CASSLWGQGGSPLHF.